The 26 T cell receptor beta chains reported below all come from one sample, sequenced in a study of graft-versus-host responses after intestinal transplantation. These receptors are not linked to any known antigen. Sequencing used immunoSEQ multiplex PCR; TCRdb keeps in-frame clones, though not all of them. This sample carries 90,000 to 120,000 clones, roughly 87% of them seen once, and the ten largest clones take about 0.7%. Sequenced material: unstimulated CD4+ T cells sorted from spleen or lymph node cells, taken before transplant. These receptors were obtained from a human donor who was the organ donor for an intestinal transplant.

This clone has only one observation. The chain is built from TRBV5-8 and TRBJ1-1; D is ambiguous. Germline V CDR1 and CDR2: SGHTS, YDEGEE. The CDR3 is made up of 13 amino acids. V shed 1 base and J shed 4 bases, with 8 bases lying between them. This chain's CDR3 is CASSLISFTEAFF. In nucleotides, the CDR3 is TGTGCCAGCAGCTTGATAAGTTTCACTGAAGCTTTCTTT.

The rearrangement joins TRBV5-1 to TRBJ2-7; tentative D call: TRBD2 (5 bases). The CDR3 consists of 18 residues. The V and J ends lost 4 bases and 2 bases respectively, with 25 bases between them. Germline assignment: CDR1 SGHRS and CDR2 YFSETQ. The CDR3 is CASSLRSETTVKTYEQYF. The CDR3 nucleotides read TGCGCCAGCAGCCTCCGGTCGGAGACTACGGTAAAAACCTACGAGCAGTACTTC.

This rearrangement joins TRBV4-1 to TRBJ2-5, with 11 bases identical to TRBD2. Germline values: CDR1 MGHRA, CDR2 YSYEKL. The CDR3 is 16 amino acids. V lost 4 bases and J lost 5; bases outside the gene matches: 9. The CDR3 DNA is TGCGCCAGCAGCCCCTCAGGACTAGCGGGCACCGAGACCCAGTACTTC. Translation gives CASSPSGLAGTETQYF.

The V gene is TRBV7-2, the J gene TRBJ2-1; D gene uncertain. This CDR3 has 16 residues. Germline lookup yields CDR1 SGHTA and CDR2 FQGNSA. The V and J ends lost 10 bases and 8 bases respectively, with 27 bases between them. This CDR3 reads CATHFRPSSKIHEQFF. The CDR3 DNA is TGTGCCACCCACTTCCGGCCGAGTAGTAAAATCCATGAGCAGTTCTTC.

The chain recombines TRBV5-4 with TRBJ1-1; TRBD1 aligns across 9 bases. The CDR3 covers 16 residues. Germline V gene data show CDR1 as SGHNT and CDR2 as YYREEE (reference sequence). Trimming cost V 4 bases and J 4 bases; bases outside gene matches: 11. DNA for the CDR3: TGTGCCAGCAGCCCGGGACAGGGTAGGAGCGGCACTGAAGCTTTCTTT. Protein sequence: CASSPGQGRSGTEAFF.

The chain links TRBV5-1 to TRBJ2-5; tentative D call: TRBD1 (5 bases). This CDR3 spans 14 amino acids. Germline V gene lookup returns CDR1 SGHRS and CDR2 YFSETQ. V lost 4 bases and J 4 bases, leaving 14 bases between the germline ends. The CDR3 protein is CASSPGRVGETQYF. The DNA of the CDR3 is TGCGCCAGCAGCCCGGGCAGGGTAGGAGAGACCCAGTACTTC.

The chain combines TRBV19 with TRBJ2-5; no reliable D call. The CDR3 consists of 15 residues. CDR1 and CDR2 (germline): LNHDA, SQIVND (reference sequence). The V end was cut by 2 bases, the J end by 5 bases, with 15 bases between. This CDR3 is CASSISPLRRETQYF. CDR3 in DNA: TGTGCCAGTAGTATATCCCCCCTCCGCCGGGAGACCCAGTACTTC.

V usage is TRBV5-4 and J usage is TRBJ2-7; 9 bases are a match to TRBD1. The J segment lost 0 bases and the V segment lost 3 bases, leaving 4 bases of the junction unmatched. CDR3 length: 15 residues. The germline V gene has CDR1 SGHNT and CDR2 YYREEE (reference sequence). CDR3 amino acids: CASSYGQGSSYEQYF. CDR3 DNA sequence: TGTGCCAGCAGCTATGGACAGGGGAGCTCCTACGAGCAGTACTTC.

The gene calls are TRBV5-1 and TRBJ1-4; weak D call: TRBD1 (6 bases). V gave up 0 bases and J gave up 1 base, with 13 bases separating them. This CDR3 has 17 residues. The germline V gene encodes CDR1 SGHRS and CDR2 YFSETQ. CDR3 nucleotide sequence: TGCGCCAGCAGCTTGGCCCCCAGGGGATTAACTAATGAAAAACTGTTTTTT. Translating gives CASSLAPRGLTNEKLFF.

The CDR3 sequence: CASSLSGTNYGYTF. CDR3 sequence (DNA): TGTGCCAGCAGTTTATCCGGGACAAACTATGGCTACACCTTC. The genes are TRBV6-6 and TRBJ1-2; possible D gene TRBD1, 6 bases. Germline CDR1 and CDR2: MNHNY and SVGAGI (reference sequence). Trimming pared 4 bases from V and 2 bases from J, leaving 11 bases between. The CDR3 runs to 14 residues.

This chain's CDR3 is CASSLRDKSNTEAFF. The CDR3 DNA follows: TGTGCCAGCAGCTTAAGGGACAAATCGAACACTGAAGCTTTCTTT. The chain employs TRBV7-8 and TRBJ1-1, with D tentatively TRBD1 (6 bases). Trimming left V 2 bases short and J 1 base short, with 11 bases between. Germline CDR1 SGHVS, CDR2 FQNEAQ. The CDR3 contains 15 residues.

The gene calls are TRBV18 and TRBJ1-5; D not resolved. There are 14 residues in the CDR3. Trimming stripped 2 bases from V and 8 bases from J, with 13 bases between. Germline values: CDR1 KGHSH, CDR2 LQKENI. The CDR3 DNA sequence: TGTGCCAGCTCACCAGGCGGGCCTTCAAAGCCCCAGCATTTT. This translates into CASSPGGPSKPQHF.

This chain uses TRBV7-9 with TRBJ1-5, with D hard to call. The CDR3 is made up of 16 amino acids. Per germline, CDR1 SEHNR and CDR2 FQNEAQ (reference sequence). The ends were cut back, 3 bases at V and 0 bases at J, with 12 bases in the middle. The CDR3: CASSLQSLYSNQPQHF. The CDR3 coding sequence is TGTGCCAGCAGCTTGCAGTCCCTATATAGCAATCAGCCCCAGCATTTT.

This clone was seen a single time. The chain joins TRBV11-1 to TRBJ1-4; 7 bases agree with TRBD1. The ends lost 6 bases at V and 3 bases at J; junction bases unmatched: 10. The CDR3 is 16 residues long. Germline CDR1 reads SGHAT; CDR2 reads FQDESV (reference sequence). The CDR3 sequence is CASREGQRPSNEKLFF. The DNA for the CDR3 is TGTGCCAGCAGAGAGGGACAGCGACCTTCTAATGAAAAACTGTTTTTT.

The rearrangement links TRBV15 to TRBJ1-4, with 8 bases lining up with TRBD1. CDR3 size: 15 residues. V was clipped by 2 bases and J by 8 bases; unmatched bases: 7. From germline, CDR1 is LNHNV and CDR2 YYDKDF (reference sequence). The CDR3 is CATSRLDRGGEKLFF. The CDR3 DNA sequence: TGTGCCACCAGCAGACTCGACAGGGGTGGGGAAAAACTGTTTTTT.

About this clone: The sample has other DNA sequences that encode this CDR3 too. This chain links TRBV5-5 with TRBJ2-1; possibly TRBD1 for D (6 bases). V dropped 0 bases and J dropped 6 bases, with 7 bases sitting between them. CDR1 is SGHKS, CDR2 YYEKEE, per germline (reference sequence). CDR3 length: 13 residues. In nucleotides, the CDR3 is TGTGCCAGCAGCTTGGAACAGGGCAATGAGCAGTTCTTC. It specifies CASSLEQGNEQFF.

The V gene is TRBV2, the J gene TRBJ2-7, with D possibly matching TRBD1 (5 bases). CDR3 size: 15 residues. V lost 7 bases and J 4 bases, leaving 20 bases between the germline ends. Germline loops: CDR1 SNHLY, CDR2 FYNNEI. The CDR3 coding sequence is TGTGCCAGCACCACTGAAAGGGGTCCCTCATACGAGCAGTACTTC. Translated, it gives CASTTERGPSYEQYF.

This clone was seen just once. The gene calls are TRBV6-5 and TRBJ2-1; D not certain. The CDR3 has 13 residues. Trimming stripped 5 bases from V and 10 bases from J, with 15 bases between. Germline lookup yields CDR1 MNHEY and CDR2 SVGAGI. In nucleotides, the CDR3 is TGTGCCAGCAGTCCTTTTTCCGGTGGAGAGCAGTTCTTC. Its translation is CASSPFSGGEQFF.

On this clone itself: One end of the junction fails to match germline, which may point to a read error. Within the sample, other DNA sequences also encode this same CDR3. J is TRBJ1-2 and V is TRBV5-1, with D tentatively TRBD1 (5 bases). The germline gives CDR1 SGHRS, CDR2 YFSETQ. CDR3 length: 17 residues. The CDR3: CASSPGFEGYRNYGYTF. The CDR3 nucleotides read TGCGCCAGCAGCCCCGGGTTTGAGGGGTACCGTAACTACGGCTACACCTTC. Full variable domain (outside the CDR3, taken from reference TRBV5-1 and TRBJ1-2): KAGVTQTPRYLIKTRGQQVTLSCSPISGHRSVSWYQQTPGQGLQFLFEYFSETQRNKGNFPGRFSGRQFSNSRSEMNVSTLELGDSALYLCASSPGFEGYRNYGYTFGSGTRLTVV.

CDR3 nucleotide sequence: TGTGCCAGCAGCACGGGACAGGGGGCCCACGAGCAGTACTTC. It encodes CASSTGQGAHEQYF. The chain joins TRBV6-5 to TRBJ2-7; 12 bases fit TRBD1. From germline, CDR1 is MNHEY and CDR2 SVGAGI. V dropped 6 bases and J dropped 5; count of bases not matched to a gene: 5. There are 14 residues in the CDR3.

V and J are TRBV5-1 and TRBJ2-5; 8 bases are a match to TRBD1. Matching the DNA end better, TRBJ2-7 makes the J call doubtful. Per the germline V gene, CDR1 is SGHRS and CDR2 is YFSETQ. This CDR3 region has 15 residues. Written as DNA, the CDR3 is TGCGCCAGCAGCTTCAGCAGGGGGCGAACCTACGAGCAGTACTTC. This translates into CASSFSRGRTYEQYF.

Comments on this clone: Compared with germline, one end of the junction differs, possibly owing to a read error. The chain couples TRBV7-7 to TRBJ2-1; 10 nucleotides line up with TRBD1. Per germline, CDR1 SSHAT and CDR2 FNYEAQ (reference sequence). The CDR3 sequence is 16 residues long. CDR3 coding DNA: TGTGCTAGCAGCTTAGGTCTGGGACAGGGGTCGGGTGAGCAGTTCTTC. Translating gives CASSLGLGQGSGEQFF.

This clone was seen only once. This chain uses TRBV5-6 with TRBJ2-7; perhaps TRBD2 as D (5 bases). Trimming took off 1 base at V and 3 bases at J, with 11 bases between the two ends. CDR1 is SGHDT and CDR2 is YYEEEE in the germline V gene. The CDR3 spans 14 residues. The CDR3 region has the DNA TGTGCCAGCAGCTTGTTAGGCACTAGCTACGAGCAGTACTTC. This encodes CASSLLGTSYEQYF.

This clone is a singleton in its sample. The chain employs TRBV12-5 and TRBJ2-3; 8 bases are shared with TRBD2. V lost 4 bases, J lost 8 bases, and 14 bases stayed unmatched. This CDR3 is 16 amino acids long. Germline loops: CDR1 LGHNT, CDR2 FRNRAP. This CDR3 is CASGSGYLAGGGTQYF. The CDR3 nucleotides are TGTGCTAGTGGTTCCGGCTACCTCGCGGGAGGCGGTACGCAGTATTTT.

This chain joins TRBV7-9 and TRBJ1-5; D uncertain. V shed 3 bases and J shed 7 bases, with 10 bases lying between them. The CDR3 runs 13 residues. CDR1 SEHNR and CDR2 FQNEAQ come from the germline V gene (reference sequence). The CDR3 region has the DNA TGTGCCAGCAGCTTTAGGGTTGAGCAGCCCCAGCATTTT. Protein sequence: CASSFRVEQPQHF.

This chain uses TRBV7-9 with TRBJ1-2, with unresolved D. The CDR3 has 13 residues. Germline values: CDR1 SEHNR, CDR2 FQNEAQ (reference sequence). V was clipped by 1 base and J by 4 bases, with 7 bases between them. The CDR3 is CASSLVTVYGYTF. CDR3 nucleotides: TGTGCCAGCAGCTTAGTAACAGTCTATGGCTACACCTTC.